The next 13 T cell receptor beta chains were all read from a single sample in a study of blood T cell repertoires in COVID-19. Profiling relied on immunoSEQ multiplex PCR, and the TCRdb table lists in-frame clones only, not all of them. The table shows some 150,000 clones, with about 80% occurring only once. Input material: peripheral blood. The receptor source for this set is a human donor in a cohort sampled during active COVID-19.

The V and J genes are TRBV7-3 and TRBJ1-2, with D tentatively TRBD1 (6 bases). The CDR3 runs 14 residues. Trimming pared 5 bases from V and 2 bases from J, leaving 12 bases between. From germline, CDR1 is SGHTA and CDR2 FQGTGA. CDR3 protein: CASSPEQGNYGYTF. For the CDR3, the DNA is TGTGCCAGCAGCCCCGAACAGGGAAACTATGGCTACACCTTC.

This clone was picked up a small number of times. The chain is built from TRBV18 and TRBJ1-1, with D perhaps matching TRBD1 (5 bases). Germline CDR1 and CDR2: KGHSH and LQKENI. This CDR3 spans 14 amino acids. The germline V and J ends were trimmed by 2 bases and 2 bases, with 9 bases remaining between them. The DNA of the CDR3 is TGTGCCAGCTCACCAACAGGTAGAAACACTGAAGCTTTCTTT. Its protein product is CASSPTGRNTEAFF. Together with reference TRBV18 and TRBJ1-1, the CDR3 gives the full variable domain: NAGVMQNPRHLVRRRGQEARLRCSPMKGHSHVYWYRQLPEEGLKFMVYLQKENIIDESGMPKERFSAEFPKEGPSILRIQQVVRGDSAAYFCASSPTGRNTEAFFGQGTRLTVV.

This sequence joins TRBV14 and TRBJ2-3, with D tentatively TRBD2 (6 bases). The CDR3 consists of 16 residues. Germline V gene sequence: CDR1 SGHDN, CDR2 FVKESK. The germline V and J ends were trimmed by 6 bases and 4 bases, with 20 bases remaining between them. The CDR3 here is CASSQPGTYRADTQYF. The CDR3 nucleotides read TGTGCCAGCAGTCAACCCGGGACTTATCGGGCAGATACGCAGTATTTT.

The rearrangement links TRBV19 to TRBJ1-4; TRBD1 matches at 7 bases. This CDR3 region has 15 residues. The ends lost 5 bases at V and 7 bases at J; junction bases unmatched: 10. The germline gives CDR1 LNHDA, CDR2 SQIVND (reference sequence). The DNA for the CDR3 is TGTGCCAGTAGTCGAACAGGGGCGGTCGGTGAAAAACTGTTTTTT. This encodes CASSRTGAVGEKLFF. Full variable domain (missing parts from reference TRBV19 and TRBJ1-4): DGGITQSPKYLFRKEGQNVTLSCEQNLNHDAMYWYRQDPGQGLRLIYYSQIVNDFQKGDIAEGYSVSREKKESFPLTVTSAQKNPTAFYLCASSRTGAVGEKLFFGSGTQLSVL.

The V and J genes are TRBV6-5 and TRBJ2-7; possible D gene TRBD2, 5 bases. The germline V gene has CDR1 MNHEY and CDR2 SVGAGI. This CDR3 has 14 residues. The V gene lost 3 bases and the J gene lost 2 bases, with 11 bases spanning the gap. Written as DNA, the CDR3 is TGTGCCAGCAGTTATCGGACTGGTGCCTACGAGCAGTACTTC. As protein: CASSYRTGAYEQYF.

The chain links TRBV19 to TRBJ1-1, with TRBD1 identical over 7 bases. CDR3 size: 13 residues. The V gene's germline CDR1 is LNHDA and CDR2 SQIVND (reference sequence). V lost 4 bases and J lost 3; bases outside the gene matches: 2. CDR3 loop: CASSNTGDTEAFF. CDR3 bases: TGTGCCAGTAGTAATACAGGGGACACTGAAGCTTTCTTT.

J is TRBJ2-1 and V is TRBV4-1; no firm D call. The CDR3 runs 13 residues. The germline CDR1 and CDR2 sequences are MGHRA and YSYEKL. The V gene lost 2 bases and the J gene lost 3 bases, with 5 bases spanning the gap. The CDR3: CASSQNIYNEQFF. CDR3 sequence (DNA): TGCGCCAGCAGCCAAAACATCTACAATGAGCAGTTCTTC.

The CDR3 DNA is TGTGCCAGCACCTACAGGGTTTCGGGCGGGGAGCTGTTTTTT. Translation: CASTYRVSGGELFF. The gene calls are TRBV7-2 and TRBJ2-2, with D possibly TRBD1 on 6 matching bases. CDR1 and CDR2 (germline): SGHTA, FQGNSA. Trimming cost V 7 bases and J 7 bases, with 16 bases left between them. The CDR3 has 14 residues.

Ten or more counts support this clone. The chain links TRBV6-2 or TRBV6-3 to TRBJ2-7; D is perhaps TRBD1 (5 bases). The germline gives CDR1 MNHEY, CDR2 SVGEGT. The V end lost 0 bases, the J end lost 3 bases, and 12 bases lay between the germline ends. The CDR3 contains 15 residues. In DNA form, the CDR3 reads TGTGCCAGCAGTTACTCAACGGCGCAGGGCTACGAGCAGTACGTC. Residues: CASSYSTAQGYEQYV.

This clone occurred once. The J gene is TRBJ2-7, the V gene TRBV5-5; 15 bases agree with TRBD2. The trim removed 6 bases at V and 0 bases at J, leaving 10 bases unmatched. There are 18 residues in the CDR3. Looked up from germline, CDR1 is SGHKS and CDR2 is YYEKEE (reference sequence). CDR3 residues: CASTRGLAGGASSYEQYV. CDR3 coding DNA: TGTGCCAGCACCCGGGGACTAGCGGGAGGCGCGAGCTCCTACGAGCAGTACGTC.

This clone was picked up a small number of times. The V call is TRBV4-2, the J call TRBJ1-2, with D possibly TRBD1 on 5 matching bases. CDR1 and CDR2 (germline): LGHNA, YNFKEQ. This CDR3 contains 14 residues. Trimming took off 1 base at V and 7 bases at J, with 13 bases between the two ends. The CDR3 region is CASSQVGQLFGYTF. The CDR3 nucleotides are TGTGCCAGCAGCCAAGTGGGGCAACTGTTTGGCTACACCTTC.

The V call is TRBV5-1, the J call TRBJ1-4, with D uncertain. The CDR3 is 18 amino acids. Trimming pared 0 bases from V and 3 bases from J, leaving 18 bases between. CDR1 SGHRS and CDR2 YFSETQ come from the germline V gene. CDR3: CASSLGQAYPSANEKLFF. CDR3 nucleotide sequence: TGCGCCAGCAGCTTGGGGCAGGCCTACCCGTCGGCTAATGAAAAACTGTTTTTT.

The chain joins TRBV4-1 to TRBJ1-1; 7 bases map to TRBD1. The CDR3 loop spans 16 amino acids. In germline, CDR1 is MGHRA, CDR2 YSYEKL. J lost 1 base, V lost 0 bases, and 5 bases had no gene match. The CDR3 DNA is TGCGCCAGCAGCCAAGATATGCGACAGGGGAACACTGAAGCTTTCTTT. Translation: CASSQDMRQGNTEAFF.